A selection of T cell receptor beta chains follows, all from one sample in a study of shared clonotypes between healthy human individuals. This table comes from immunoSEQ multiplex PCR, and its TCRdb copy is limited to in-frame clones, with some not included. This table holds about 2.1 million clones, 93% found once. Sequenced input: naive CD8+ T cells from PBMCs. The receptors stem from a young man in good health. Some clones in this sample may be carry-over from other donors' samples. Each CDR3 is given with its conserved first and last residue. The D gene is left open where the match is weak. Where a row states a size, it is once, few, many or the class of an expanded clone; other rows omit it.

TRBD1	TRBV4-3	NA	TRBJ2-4	TGCGCCAGCAGCCAAGGGACAGGGAAGGGTGGCATTCAGTACTTC	CASSQGTGKGGIQYF
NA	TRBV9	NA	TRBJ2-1	TGTGCCAGCAGCGTAGACCTCAGGCAGGGGTACAATGAGCAGTTCTTC	CASSVDLRQGYNEQFF
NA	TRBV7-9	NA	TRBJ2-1	TGTGCCAGCAGCTTAGATGTGCGGGAGCAGTTCTTC	CASSLDVREQFF
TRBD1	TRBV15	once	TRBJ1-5	TGTGCCACCAGCAGGGAAGACAGGGCCAATCAGCCCCAGCATTTT	CATSREDRANQPQHF
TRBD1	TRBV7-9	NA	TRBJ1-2	TGTGCCAGCAGCTTAGACAACAGGGGCGACTATGGCTACACCTTC	CASSLDNRGDYGYTF
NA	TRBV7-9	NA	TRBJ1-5	TGTGCCAGCAGCCCAGGGGAGTGGCAGCCCCAGCATTTT	CASSPGEWQPQHF
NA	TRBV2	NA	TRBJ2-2	TGTGCCAGCAGTGACTCCAAAGGGGAGCTGTTTTTT	CASSDSKGELFF
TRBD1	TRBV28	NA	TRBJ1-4	TGTGCCAGCAGTCCAAACCGGGACAGGGCAACTAATGAAAAACTGTTTTTT	CASSPNRDRATNEKLFF
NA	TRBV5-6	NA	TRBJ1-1	TGTGCCAGCAGCTTGGTACGGGGGTTCATGAACACTGAAGCTTTCTTT	CASSLVRGFMNTEAFF
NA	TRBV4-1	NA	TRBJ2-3	TGCGCCAGCAGCTCAGCCAAGAAGAATCCTAGCGGCACAGATACGCAGTATTTT	CASSSAKKNPSGTDTQYF
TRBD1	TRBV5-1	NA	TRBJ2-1	TGCGCCAGCAGCTTGGCCCTGACGACAGGGCCACTATACAATGAGCAGTTCTTC	CASSLALTTGPLYNEQFF
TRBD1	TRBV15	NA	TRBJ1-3	TGTGCCACCAGCGTTGACAGGGATGCCGGAAACACCATATATTTT	CATSVDRDAGNTIYF
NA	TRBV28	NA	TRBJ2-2	TGTGCCAGCAGTTTTAAGTTCTTAAACACCGGGGAGCTGTTTTTT	CASSFKFLNTGELFF